Reported below is one TCR beta chain. Produced via immunoSEQ multiplex PCR; TCRdb's table is partial and in-frame only. The sample shows more than 65,000 clones, over 75% of them seen only once. The data were taken from a study of OX40 agonist ivuxolimab in advanced cancers. Study summary: The study gave patients intravenous ivuxolimab at 0.01 to 10 mg/kg every 2 weeks.

V lost 4 bases to trimming and J lost 6 bases, with 13 bases between them. From germline, CDR1 is SGHRS and CDR2 YFSETQ. This CDR3 comprises 14 residues. Sequenced material: CD4+ or CD8+ T cells sorted from blood, taken in a trial of the OX40 agonist ivuxolimab. This clonotype was sampled from an adult with an advanced solid tumor such as melanoma, head and neck, liver or kidney cancer. This chain joins TRBV5-1 and TRBJ1-4; D unclear. For the CDR3, the DNA is TGCGCCAGCAGCCTCCAAGGCGGAGATGAAAAACTGTTTTTT. Translation gives CASSLQGGDEKLFF.